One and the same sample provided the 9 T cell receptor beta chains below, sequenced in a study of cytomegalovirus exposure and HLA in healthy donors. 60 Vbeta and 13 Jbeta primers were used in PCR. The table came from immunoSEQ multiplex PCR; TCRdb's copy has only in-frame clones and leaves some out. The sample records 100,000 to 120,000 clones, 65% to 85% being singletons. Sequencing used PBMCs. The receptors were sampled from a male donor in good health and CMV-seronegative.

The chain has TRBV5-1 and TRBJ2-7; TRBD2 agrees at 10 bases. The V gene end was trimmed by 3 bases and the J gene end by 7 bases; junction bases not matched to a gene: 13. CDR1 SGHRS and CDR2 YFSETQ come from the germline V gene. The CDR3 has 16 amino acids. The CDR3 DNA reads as TGCGCCAGCAGCTCGGAAGGGAGCGGGAGGGCAAGAGAGCAGTACTTC. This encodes CASSSEGSGRAREQYF. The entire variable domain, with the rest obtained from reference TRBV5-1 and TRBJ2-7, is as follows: KAGVTQTPRYLIKTRGQQVTLSCSPISGHRSVSWYQQTPGQGLQFLFEYFSETQRNKGNFPGRFSGRQFSNSRSEMNVSTLELGDSALYLCASSSEGSGRAREQYFGPGTRLTVT.

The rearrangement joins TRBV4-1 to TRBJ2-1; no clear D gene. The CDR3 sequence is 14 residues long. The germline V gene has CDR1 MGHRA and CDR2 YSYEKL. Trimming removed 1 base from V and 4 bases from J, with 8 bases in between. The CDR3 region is CASSQGVAYNEQFF. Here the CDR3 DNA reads TGCGCCAGCAGCCAAGGGGTAGCATACAATGAGCAGTTCTTC.

The CDR3 here is CSVGIVGAGVNEKLFF. The CDR3 DNA follows: TGCAGCGTTGGGATCGTGGGGGCCGGGGTAAATGAAAAACTGTTTTTT. This chain joins TRBV29-1 and TRBJ1-4; a weak D match, TRBD1 (6 bases). This CDR3 has 16 residues. Germline loops: CDR1 SQVTM, CDR2 ANQGSEA. Trimming stripped 4 bases from V and 5 bases from J, with 20 bases between.

CDR3 loop: CASSAGPDLETQYF. Written as DNA, the CDR3 is TGTGCCAGCAGCGCCGGGCCGGACTTGGAGACCCAGTACTTC. The gene calls are TRBV9 and TRBJ2-5; tentatively, D is TRBD2 (5 bases). Trimming pared 3 bases from V and 5 bases from J, leaving 14 bases between. This CDR3 spans 14 amino acids. Germline V gene lookup returns CDR1 SGDLS and CDR2 YYNGEE.

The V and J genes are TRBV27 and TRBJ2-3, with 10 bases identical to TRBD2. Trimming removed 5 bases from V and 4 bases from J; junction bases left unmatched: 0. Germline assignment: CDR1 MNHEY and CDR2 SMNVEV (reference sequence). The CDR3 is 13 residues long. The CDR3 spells CASSLAGADTQYF. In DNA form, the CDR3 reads TGTGCCAGCAGTCTAGCGGGGGCAGATACGCAGTATTTT.

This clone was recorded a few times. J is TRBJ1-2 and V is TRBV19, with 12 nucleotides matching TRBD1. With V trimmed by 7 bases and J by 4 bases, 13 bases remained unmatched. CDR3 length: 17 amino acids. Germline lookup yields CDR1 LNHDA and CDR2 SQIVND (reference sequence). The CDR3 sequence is CASTSPEGQGAVYGYTF. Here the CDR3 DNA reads TGTGCCAGTACCTCCCCGGAGGGACAGGGGGCTGTCTATGGCTACACCTTC.

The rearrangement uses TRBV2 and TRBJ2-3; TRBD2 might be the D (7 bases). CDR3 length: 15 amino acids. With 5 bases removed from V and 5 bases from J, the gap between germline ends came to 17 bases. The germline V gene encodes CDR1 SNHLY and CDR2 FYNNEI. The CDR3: CASSPQGGGVDTQYF. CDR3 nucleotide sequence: TGTGCCAGCAGTCCACAGGGAGGGGGAGTAGATACGCAGTATTTT.

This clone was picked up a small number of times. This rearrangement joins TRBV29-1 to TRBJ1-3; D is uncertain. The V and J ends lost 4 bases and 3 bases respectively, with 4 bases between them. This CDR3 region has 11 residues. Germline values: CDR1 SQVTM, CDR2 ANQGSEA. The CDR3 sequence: CSVAGGNTIYF. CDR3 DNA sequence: TGCAGCGTTGCAGGTGGAAACACCATATATTTT.

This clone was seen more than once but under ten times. The CDR3 here is CASSLQGTVQETQYF. CDR3 in DNA: TGTGCCAGCAGCTTACAAGGGACAGTCCAAGAGACCCAGTACTTC. The chain has TRBV7-9 and TRBJ2-5; 7 bases are shared with TRBD1. The J segment lost 1 base and the V segment lost 2 bases, leaving 4 bases of the junction unmatched. In germline, CDR1 is SEHNR, CDR2 FQNEAQ (reference sequence). CDR3 length equals 15 residues.